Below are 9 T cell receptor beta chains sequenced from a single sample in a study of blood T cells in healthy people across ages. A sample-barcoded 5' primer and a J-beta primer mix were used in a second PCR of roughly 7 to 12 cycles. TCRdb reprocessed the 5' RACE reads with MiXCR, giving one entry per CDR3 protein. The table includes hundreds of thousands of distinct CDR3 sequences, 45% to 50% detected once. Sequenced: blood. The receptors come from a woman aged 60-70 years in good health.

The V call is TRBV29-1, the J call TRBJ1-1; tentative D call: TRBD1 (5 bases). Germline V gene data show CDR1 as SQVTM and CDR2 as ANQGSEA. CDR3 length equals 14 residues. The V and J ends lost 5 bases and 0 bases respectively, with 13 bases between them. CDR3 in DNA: TGCAGCGTTCGGGGGGGTTTCATGAACACTGAAGCTTTCTTT. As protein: CSVRGGFMNTEAFF.

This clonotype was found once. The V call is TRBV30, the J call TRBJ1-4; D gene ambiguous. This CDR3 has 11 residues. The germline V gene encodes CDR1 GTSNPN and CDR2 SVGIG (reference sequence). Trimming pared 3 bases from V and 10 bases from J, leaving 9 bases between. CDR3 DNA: TGTGCCTGGAGGGACTCTAGAAAACTGTTTTTT. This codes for CAWRDSRKLFF. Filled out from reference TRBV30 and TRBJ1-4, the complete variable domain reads SQTIHQWPATLVQPVGSPLSLECTVEGTSNPNLYWYRQAAGRGLQLLFYSVGIGQISSEVPQNLSASRPQDRQFILSSKKLLLSDSGFYLCAWRDSRKLFFGSGTQLSVL.

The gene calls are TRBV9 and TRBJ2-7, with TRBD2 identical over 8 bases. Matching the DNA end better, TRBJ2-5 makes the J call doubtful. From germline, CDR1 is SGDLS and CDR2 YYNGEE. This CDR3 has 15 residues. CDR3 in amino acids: CASSVAGTRGKTQYF. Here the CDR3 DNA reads TGTGCCAGCAGCGTCGCCGGGACTAGAGGAAAGACCCAGTACTTC.

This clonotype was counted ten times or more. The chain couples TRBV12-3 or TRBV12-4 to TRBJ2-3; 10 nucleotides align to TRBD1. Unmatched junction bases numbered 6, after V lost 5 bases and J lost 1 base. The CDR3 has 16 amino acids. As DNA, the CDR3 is TGTGCCAGCAGTCTTCGGGACAGGGGTCGCACAGATACGCAGTATTTT. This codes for CASSLRDRGRTDTQYF.

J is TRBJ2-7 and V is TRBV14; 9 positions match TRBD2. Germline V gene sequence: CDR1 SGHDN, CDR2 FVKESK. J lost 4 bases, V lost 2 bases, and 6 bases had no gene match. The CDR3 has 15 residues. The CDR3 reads CASSQIAGEQYEQYF. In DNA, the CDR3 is TGTGCCAGCAGCCAAATAGCGGGAGAACAGTACGAGCAGTACTTC.

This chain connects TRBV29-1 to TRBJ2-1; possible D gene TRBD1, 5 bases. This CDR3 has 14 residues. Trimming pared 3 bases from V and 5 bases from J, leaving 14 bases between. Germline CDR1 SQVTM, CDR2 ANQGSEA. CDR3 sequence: CSVEGGAEHNEQFF. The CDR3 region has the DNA TGCAGCGTTGAGGGTGGGGCCGAACACAATGAGCAGTTCTTC.

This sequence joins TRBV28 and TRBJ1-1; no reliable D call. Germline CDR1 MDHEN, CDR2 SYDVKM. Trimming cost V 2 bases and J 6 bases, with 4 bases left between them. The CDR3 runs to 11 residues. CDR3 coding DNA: TGTGCCAGCAGTTTAATATCTGAAGCTTTCTTT. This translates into CASSLISEAFF.

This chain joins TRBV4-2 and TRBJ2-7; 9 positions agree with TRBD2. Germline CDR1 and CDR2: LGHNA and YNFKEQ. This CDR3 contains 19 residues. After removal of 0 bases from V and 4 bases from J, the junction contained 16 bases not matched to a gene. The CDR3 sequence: CASSQERTTGIAGVYEQYF. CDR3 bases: TGTGCCAGCAGCCAAGAACGGACCACGGGGATAGCGGGAGTGTACGAGCAGTACTTC.

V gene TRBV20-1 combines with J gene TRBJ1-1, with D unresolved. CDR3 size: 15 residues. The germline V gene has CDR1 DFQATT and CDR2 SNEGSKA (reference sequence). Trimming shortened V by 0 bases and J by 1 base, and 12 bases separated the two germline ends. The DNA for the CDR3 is TGCAGTGCTAGAGACCTTAGATTAGGGAACACTGAAGCTTTCTTT. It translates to CSARDLRLGNTEAFF.